This TCR beta chain was obtained from a study of human T cells and chemical hapten exposure (dated by TCRdb to the early 2020s). Turning to the overall study: For sensitization, 2% DPC in acetone was applied to a 2 cm by 2 cm area of upper inner arm skin. Blood for TCR sequencing was provided by twenty-nine alopecia patients at one to four time points (pre-sensitization, 2, 6 and 24 weeks). The patient cohort, mostly female, included alopecia areata with under or over 50% scalp involvement, alopecia totalis and alopecia universalis. This study followed changes in the peripheral blood TCR repertoire in vivo during primary and secondary sensitization of alopecia patients to the hapten diphenylcyclopropenone (DPC). Libraries were pooled for sequencing, and variation in per-sample TCR yields was attributed mainly to small differences in library volumes within the pool. Blood samples were taken from patients before sensitization (week 0) and then at 2, 6 and about 24 weeks after DPC sensitization. Throughout the roughly 25-week study period, patients were also given weekly therapeutic DPC doses on the scalp. Patch tests used Finn chambers with 0.01% DPC on the upper back, scored after 6 days by International Contact Dermatitis Research Group standards. Broader findings and caveats from the paper: DPC sensitization did not change the number of TCRs with a frequency above 1 in 1000, and there was no evidence of changes in global repertoire structure. Because every patient had alopecia, a presumed autoimmune disease, the patients' immune response might differ from that of healthy individuals. Compared with pre-sensitization or healthy control sets, expanded TCRs formed significantly more large CDR3 similarity clusters, which is consistent with antigen-driven responses. A positive correlation was found between the number of PT1 expanded TCRs and patch test score, with significance reached at thresholds 8, 16 and 32 but not 4. Repeated subsampling changed both the strength of the expansion versus patch-test correlation and the threshold at which that correlation became significant.

In regard to this clonotype: Its antigen specificity is not known. Base qualities are not recorded, but no much larger clone differs from it by a single base.

The intended sense of this specimen's time point label: pre-sensitization, week 0. Read against the paper, the sample's treatment or condition label means: therapeutic diphenylcyclopropenone sensitization with weekly scalp DPC. Blood at each patch-test visit was drawn before the patch test was applied. Patients were considered eligible if aged 18 to 70, diagnosed with alopecia and deemed suitable for DPC therapy, and patients were excluded if pregnant. Total RNA was extracted from unfractionated whole blood collected in Tempus Blood RNA tubes. Libraries were built with RACE. This sample was sequenced with a NextSeq 500. During library preparation, unique molecular identifiers were attached to individual cDNA molecules so that TCRs could be counted quantitatively and reproducibly. Both TCR alpha and TCR beta chains were sequenced from each blood RNA sample. Per the original workflow: A median of around 100,000 TCRs per sample was observed, with a range of roughly 23,224 to 700,000. V, J and CDR3 annotation of the TCR reads was performed with the Decombinator software suite. Every sample was subsampled to the same number of TCRs (28,000) for the PS versus PT1 abundance plots. Expanded TCRs were defined as absent before sensitization and observed at least eight times at the 2-week time point. TCRdb reprocessed the public reads (quality trimming at Q25 with fastp, clone calling with MiXCR) and kept in-frame beta chains. Entries that share a CDR3 protein sequence are merged under the most common genes and DNA. The V and J calls were not made by the authors but by TCRdb's processing. The sample table holds some 70,000 distinct CDR3 sequences, of which approximately 11% were seen once. 5% to 5.5% of the sample lies in the top ten.

The sequenced sample was whole blood, obtained in connection with sensitization to the hapten diphenylcyclopropenone (DPC). This receptor was obtained from a woman between 50 and 59 years old with alopecia areata. Some clones in this sample may be carry-over from other donors' samples.

Read as DNA, the sequence is TGCGCCAGCAGTCTAGGCGCTGAAGCTTTCTTT. This is translated as CASSLGAEAFF. The chain is assembled from TRBV10-2 and TRBJ1-1, with the identity of the D gene unclear. From its cysteine to its phenylalanine, the CDR3 spans 11 amino acids. Left in the record is the CDR3 DNA by itself, 33 bases read in frame from the first base. Trimming costs V 5 bases and J 6 bases, and their ends lie 7 bases apart. The germline V gene specifies WSHSY as CDR1 and SAAADI as CDR2.